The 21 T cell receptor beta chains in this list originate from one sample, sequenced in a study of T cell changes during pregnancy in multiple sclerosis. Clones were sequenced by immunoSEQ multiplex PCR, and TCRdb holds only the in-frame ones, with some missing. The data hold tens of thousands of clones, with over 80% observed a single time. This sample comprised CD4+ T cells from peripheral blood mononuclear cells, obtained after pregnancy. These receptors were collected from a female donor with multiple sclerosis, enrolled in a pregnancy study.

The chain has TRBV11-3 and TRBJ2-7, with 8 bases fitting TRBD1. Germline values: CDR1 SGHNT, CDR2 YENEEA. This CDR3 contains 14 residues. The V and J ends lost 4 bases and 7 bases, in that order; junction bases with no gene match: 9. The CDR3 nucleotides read TGTGCCAGCAGCTCCGGACAGGGAACGGGTGAGCAGTACTTC. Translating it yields CASSSGQGTGEQYF.

CDR3 DNA: TGTGCCAGCAGCACGCGACTAGCGGGACCCCAAGAGACCCAGTACTTC. It codes for CASSTRLAGPQETQYF. This sequence joins TRBV11-3 and TRBJ2-5; 11 positions match TRBD2. V dropped 5 bases and J dropped 1; count of bases not matched to a gene: 6. Germline V lookup: CDR1 SGHNT, CDR2 YENEEA. The CDR3 has 16 residues.

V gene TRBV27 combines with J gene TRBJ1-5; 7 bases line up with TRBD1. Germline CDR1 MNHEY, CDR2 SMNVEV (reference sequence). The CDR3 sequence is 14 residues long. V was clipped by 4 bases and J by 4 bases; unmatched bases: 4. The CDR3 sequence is CASSSTGPNQPQHF. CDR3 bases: TGTGCCAGCAGTTCGACAGGGCCGAATCAGCCCCAGCATTTT.

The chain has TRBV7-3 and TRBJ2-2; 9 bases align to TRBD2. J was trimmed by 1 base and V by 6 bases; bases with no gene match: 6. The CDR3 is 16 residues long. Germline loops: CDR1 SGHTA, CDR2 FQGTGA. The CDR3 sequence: CASSSTSGLNTGELFF. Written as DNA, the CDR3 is TGTGCCAGCAGTTCCACTAGCGGGCTGAACACCGGGGAGCTGTTTTTT.

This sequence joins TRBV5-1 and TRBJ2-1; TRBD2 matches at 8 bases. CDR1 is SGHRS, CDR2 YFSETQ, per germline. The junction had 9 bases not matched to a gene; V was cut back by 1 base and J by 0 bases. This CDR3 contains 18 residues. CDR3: CASSLRPSGGSSYNEQFF. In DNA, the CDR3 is TGCGCCAGCAGCTTGAGGCCCAGCGGGGGTAGCTCCTACAATGAGCAGTTCTTC.

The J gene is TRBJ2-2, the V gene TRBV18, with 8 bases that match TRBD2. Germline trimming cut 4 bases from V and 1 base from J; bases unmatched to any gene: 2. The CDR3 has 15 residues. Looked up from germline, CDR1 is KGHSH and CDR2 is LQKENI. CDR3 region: CASSLLAENTGELFF. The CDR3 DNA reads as TGTGCCAGCTCACTACTAGCGGAGAACACCGGGGAGCTGTTTTTT.

This CDR3 is CASSRVRTPNTEAFF. In DNA form, the CDR3 reads TGTGCCAGCAGCCGGGTACGGACACCTAACACTGAAGCTTTCTTT. The rearrangement joins TRBV7-2 to TRBJ1-1, with a weak D call TRBD1 (5 bases). CDR3 size: 15 residues. Germline V gene sequence: CDR1 SGHTA, CDR2 FQGNSA. V shed 5 bases and J shed 2 bases, with 15 bases lying between them.

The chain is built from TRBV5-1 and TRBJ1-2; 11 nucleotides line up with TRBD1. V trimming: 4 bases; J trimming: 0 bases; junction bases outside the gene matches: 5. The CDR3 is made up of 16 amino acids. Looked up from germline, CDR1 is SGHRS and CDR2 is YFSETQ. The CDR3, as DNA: TGCGCCAGCAGCCTGGGACAGGGGGTAGCTAACTATGGCTACACCTTC. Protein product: CASSLGQGVANYGYTF.

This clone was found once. DNA of the CDR3: TGCGCCAGCAGCCAAGTCGGGGCCGGGAGGGCCGACGAGCAGTACTTC. Its protein product is CASSQVGAGRADEQYF. This chain uses TRBV4-1 with TRBJ2-7; 8 bases are a match to TRBD2. The CDR3 totals 16 residues. V lost 1 base, J lost 5 bases, and 10 bases stayed unmatched. In germline, CDR1 is MGHRA, CDR2 YSYEKL.

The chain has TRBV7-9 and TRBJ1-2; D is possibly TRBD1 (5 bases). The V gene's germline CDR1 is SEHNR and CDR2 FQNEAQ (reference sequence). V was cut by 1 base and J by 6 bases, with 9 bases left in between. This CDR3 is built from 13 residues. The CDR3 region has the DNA TGTGCCAGCAGCTTAGGGGGGGTAGATGGCTACACCTTC. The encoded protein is CASSLGGVDGYTF.

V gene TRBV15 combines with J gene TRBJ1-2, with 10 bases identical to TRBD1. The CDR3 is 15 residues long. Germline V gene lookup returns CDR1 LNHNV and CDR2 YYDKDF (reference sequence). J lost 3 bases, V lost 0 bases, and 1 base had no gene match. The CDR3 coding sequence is TGTGCCACCAGCAGAGAGGGGACAGGGGACTATGGCTACACCTTC. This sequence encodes CATSREGTGDYGYTF.

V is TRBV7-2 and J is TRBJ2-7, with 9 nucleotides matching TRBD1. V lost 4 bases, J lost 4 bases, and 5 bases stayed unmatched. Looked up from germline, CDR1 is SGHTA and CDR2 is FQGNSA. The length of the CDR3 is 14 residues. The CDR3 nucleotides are TGTGCCAGCAGCTCCCGACAGGGGGTGTACGAGCAGTACTTC. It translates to CASSSRQGVYEQYF.

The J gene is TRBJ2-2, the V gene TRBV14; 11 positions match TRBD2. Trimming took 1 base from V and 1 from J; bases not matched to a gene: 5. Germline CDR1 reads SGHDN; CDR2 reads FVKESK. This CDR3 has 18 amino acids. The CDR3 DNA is TGTGCCAGCAGCCAAGTGGTCGGACTAGCGGGGAACACCGGGGAGCTGTTTTTT. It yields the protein CASSQVVGLAGNTGELFF.

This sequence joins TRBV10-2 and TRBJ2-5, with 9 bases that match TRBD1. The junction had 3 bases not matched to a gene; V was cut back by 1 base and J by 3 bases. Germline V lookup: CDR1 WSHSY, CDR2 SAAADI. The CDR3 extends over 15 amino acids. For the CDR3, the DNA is TGCGCCAGCAGTGAGTTTGGGACAGGGAAAGAGACCCAGTACTTC. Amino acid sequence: CASSEFGTGKETQYF.

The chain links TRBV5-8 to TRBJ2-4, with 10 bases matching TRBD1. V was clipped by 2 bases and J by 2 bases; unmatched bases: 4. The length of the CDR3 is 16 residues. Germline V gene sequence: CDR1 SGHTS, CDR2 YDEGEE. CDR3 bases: TGTGCCAGCAGCTTCCCGGGACAGGGGCCCAAAAACATTCAGTACTTC. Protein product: CASSFPGQGPKNIQYF. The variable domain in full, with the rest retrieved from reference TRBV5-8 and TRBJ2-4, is EAGVTQSPTHLIKTRGQQATLRCSPISGHTSVYWYQQALGLGLQFLLWYDEGEERNRGNFPPRFSGRQFPNYSSELNVNALELEDSALYLCASSFPGQGPKNIQYFGAGTRLSVL.

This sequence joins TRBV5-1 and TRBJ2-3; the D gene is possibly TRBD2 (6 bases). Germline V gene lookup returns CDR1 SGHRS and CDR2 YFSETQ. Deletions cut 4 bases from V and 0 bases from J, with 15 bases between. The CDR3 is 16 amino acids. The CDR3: CASSLPVAVSTDTQYF. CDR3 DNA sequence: TGCGCCAGCAGCCTTCCTGTAGCGGTGAGCACAGATACGCAGTATTTT. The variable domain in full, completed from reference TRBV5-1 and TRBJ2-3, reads KAGVTQTPRYLIKTRGQQVTLSCSPISGHRSVSWYQQTPGQGLQFLFEYFSETQRNKGNFPGRFSGRQFSNSRSEMNVSTLELGDSALYLCASSLPVAVSTDTQYFGPGTRLTVL.

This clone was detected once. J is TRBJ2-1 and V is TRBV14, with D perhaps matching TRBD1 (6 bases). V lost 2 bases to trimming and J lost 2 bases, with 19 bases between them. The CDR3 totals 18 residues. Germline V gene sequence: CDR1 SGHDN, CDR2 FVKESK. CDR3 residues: CASSQTRSSGQTYNEQFF. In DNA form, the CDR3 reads TGTGCCAGCAGCCAAACCCGTAGTTCCGGACAGACCTACAATGAGCAGTTCTTC. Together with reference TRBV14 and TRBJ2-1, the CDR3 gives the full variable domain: EAGVTQFPSHSVIEKGQTVTLRCDPISGHDNLYWYRRVMGKEIKFLLHFVKESKQDESGMPNNRFLAERTGGTYSTLKVQPAELEDSGVYFCASSQTRSSGQTYNEQFFGPGTRLTVL.

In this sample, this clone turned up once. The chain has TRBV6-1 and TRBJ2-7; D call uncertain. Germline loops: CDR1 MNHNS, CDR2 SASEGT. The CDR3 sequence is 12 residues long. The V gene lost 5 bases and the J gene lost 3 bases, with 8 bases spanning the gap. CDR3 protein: CASSTTVYEQYF. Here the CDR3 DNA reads TGTGCCAGCAGTACCACAGTCTACGAGCAGTACTTC.

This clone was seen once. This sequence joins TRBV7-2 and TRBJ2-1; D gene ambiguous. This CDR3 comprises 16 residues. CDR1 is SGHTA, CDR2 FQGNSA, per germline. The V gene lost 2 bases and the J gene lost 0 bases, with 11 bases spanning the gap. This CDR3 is CASSLHSPGSYNEQFF. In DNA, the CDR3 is TGTGCCAGCAGCTTACACTCTCCGGGCTCCTACAATGAGCAGTTCTTC.

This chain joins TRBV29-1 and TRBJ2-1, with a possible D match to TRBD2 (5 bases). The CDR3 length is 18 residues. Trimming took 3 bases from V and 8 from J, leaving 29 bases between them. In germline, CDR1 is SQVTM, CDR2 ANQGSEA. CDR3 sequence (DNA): TGCAGCGTTGATTTTATCCAGCGGTCGGGCCTTATGGGCGATGAGCAGTTCTTC. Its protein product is CSVDFIQRSGLMGDEQFF.

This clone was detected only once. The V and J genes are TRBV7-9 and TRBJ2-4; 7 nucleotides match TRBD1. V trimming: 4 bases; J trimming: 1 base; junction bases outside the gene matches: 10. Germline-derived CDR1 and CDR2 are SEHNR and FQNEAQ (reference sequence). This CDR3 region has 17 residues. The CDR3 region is CASSYRGDRAAKNIQYF. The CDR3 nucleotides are TGTGCCAGCAGCTACAGGGGAGACAGGGCGGCCAAAAACATTCAGTACTTC.